This passage covers 19 T cell receptor beta chains from one sample sequenced in a study of T cell changes during pregnancy in multiple sclerosis. Sequenced by immunoSEQ multiplex PCR; TCRdb stores in-frame clones only, minus some. The profile shows tens of thousands of clones, approximately 90% of them singletons. The sequencing used CD4+ T cells from peripheral blood mononuclear cells, collected in the second trimester of pregnancy. The receptors originated from a female donor with multiple sclerosis, enrolled in a pregnancy study.

This chain uses TRBV28 with TRBJ2-3; 9 nucleotides match TRBD1. J was trimmed by 1 base and V by 5 bases; bases with no gene match: 4. Per the germline V gene, CDR1 is MDHEN and CDR2 is SYDVKM. The CDR3 spans 15 residues. CDR3 loop: CASSKRTGGTDTQYF. CDR3 DNA sequence: TGTGCCAGCAGTAAGCGGACAGGGGGCACAGATACGCAGTATTTT.

The CDR3 reads CASSLGGGFQETQYF. CDR3 sequence (DNA): TGTGCCAGCAGCTTAGGGGGGGGATTCCAAGAGACCCAGTACTTC. The rearrangement joins TRBV7-9 to TRBJ2-5; TRBD2 matches at 7 bases. Germline trimming cut 1 base from V and 1 base from J; bases unmatched to any gene: 3. CDR3 length: 15 residues. Germline V gives CDR1 SEHNR, CDR2 FQNEAQ (reference sequence).

This chain connects TRBV28 to TRBJ1-1, with 9 bases lining up with TRBD1. This CDR3 has 12 residues. Unmatched junction bases numbered 8, after V lost 7 bases and J lost 11 bases. Germline V gives CDR1 MDHEN, CDR2 SYDVKM. CDR3 sequence: CASISGTGLAFF. CDR3 DNA: TGTGCCAGCATATCCGGGACAGGGTTGGCTTTCTTT.

V usage is TRBV5-1 and J usage is TRBJ1-2; no clear D gene. Germline CDR1 reads SGHRS; CDR2 reads YFSETQ. V was trimmed by 4 bases and J by 8 bases, leaving 24 bases between them. CDR3 length: 16 amino acids. Written as DNA, the CDR3 is TGCGCCAGCAGCCCCGGACTTTCGGCCGAACGTATCGGCTACACCTTC. Its translation: CASSPGLSAERIGYTF.

In DNA form, the CDR3 reads TGTGCCAGCTCACCGGTCGGGGGATCGGGCTATGGCTACACCTTC. Translation gives CASSPVGGSGYGYTF. The rearrangement links TRBV18 to TRBJ1-2; D is possibly TRBD1 (5 bases). V lost 3 bases and J 4 bases, leaving 15 bases between the germline ends. Looked up from germline, CDR1 is KGHSH and CDR2 is LQKENI. The CDR3 spans 15 residues.

The chain carries TRBV19 and TRBJ2-3, with 10 bases matching TRBD1. After removal of 5 bases from V and 2 bases from J, the junction contained 7 bases not matched to a gene. The CDR3 loop spans 16 amino acids. Germline V lookup: CDR1 LNHDA, CDR2 SQIVND (reference sequence). Here the CDR3 reads CASSPGTGAITDTQYF. CDR3 DNA: TGTGCCAGTAGTCCAGGGACAGGGGCGATCACAGATACGCAGTATTTT.

V gene TRBV18 combines with J gene TRBJ2-1; D uncertain. The V end lost 3 bases, the J end lost 0 bases, and 9 bases lay between the germline ends. The CDR3 is 15 residues long. Germline V gene data show CDR1 as KGHSH and CDR2 as LQKENI. CDR3 in DNA: TGTGCCAGCTCACCGGCCGGGTTCTCCTACAATGAGCAGTTCTTC. This sequence encodes CASSPAGFSYNEQFF. Using reference TRBV18 and TRBJ2-1 for the parts outside the CDR3, the full variable domain is NAGVMQNPRHLVRRRGQEARLRCSPMKGHSHVYWYRQLPEEGLKFMVYLQKENIIDESGMPKERFSAEFPKEGPSILRIQQVVRGDSAAYFCASSPAGFSYNEQFFGPGTRLTVL.

The V gene is TRBV2, the J gene TRBJ2-7, with a tentative D call TRBD1 (6 bases). V was pared by 1 base and J by 6 bases, with 16 bases between. The CDR3 is 15 residues long. Looked up from germline, CDR1 is SNHLY and CDR2 is FYNNEI. CDR3 sequence: CASSEVGQGIAEQYF. The CDR3 nucleotides read TGTGCCAGCAGTGAAGTAGGGCAGGGGATTGCCGAGCAGTACTTC.

The chain joins TRBV12-5 to TRBJ2-2; possible D gene TRBD1, 5 bases. The germline V gene has CDR1 LGHNT and CDR2 FRNRAP. V was trimmed by 5 bases and J by 2 bases, leaving 9 bases between them. The length of the CDR3 is 14 residues. In DNA, the CDR3 is TGTGCTAGTGGTCAAGACAGTAACACCGGGGAGCTGTTTTTT. Translated: CASGQDSNTGELFF.

The V call is TRBV5-1, the J call TRBJ1-1, with D possibly matching TRBD1 (5 bases). This CDR3 has 15 amino acids. Germline CDR1 SGHRS, CDR2 YFSETQ. V lost 3 bases to trimming and J lost 0 bases, with 12 bases between them. This CDR3 reads CASSSGGGMNTEAFF. In DNA, the CDR3 is TGCGCCAGCAGCTCCGGGGGAGGCATGAACACTGAAGCTTTCTTT.

This clone was recorded only once. The J gene is TRBJ2-7, the V gene TRBV9; D might be TRBD2 (6 bases). From germline, CDR1 is SGDLS and CDR2 YYNGEE. The CDR3 is made up of 14 amino acids. Trimming left V 2 bases short and J 0 bases short, with 9 bases between. The CDR3 loop reads CASSVGGSSYEQYF. For the CDR3, the DNA is TGTGCCAGCAGCGTCGGAGGGTCCTCCTACGAGCAGTACTTC.

This chain links TRBV2 with TRBJ2-7; TRBD2 matches at 7 bases. The junction had 22 bases not matched to a gene; V was cut back by 3 bases and J by 5 bases. This CDR3 has 19 amino acids. The germline V gene encodes CDR1 SNHLY and CDR2 FYNNEI. DNA of the CDR3: TGTGCCAGCAGTGATAACACTCACAGAGGACTAGTCAGGGAGCACGAGCAGTACTTC. Amino acid sequence: CASSDNTHRGLVREHEQYF.

J is TRBJ1-5 and V is TRBV28, with 8 bases matching TRBD1. Unmatched junction bases numbered 5, after V lost 5 bases and J lost 2 bases. The germline CDR1 and CDR2 sequences are MDHEN and SYDVKM. The CDR3 spans 15 residues. The CDR3 DNA is TGTGCCAGCAGTCCCGGGACAGGTGGCAATCAGCCCCAGCATTTT. Encoded protein: CASSPGTGGNQPQHF.

This chain connects TRBV19 to TRBJ2-3; 15 bases align to TRBD2. The V gene's germline CDR1 is LNHDA and CDR2 SQIVND (reference sequence). With V trimmed by 7 bases and J by 6 bases, 11 bases remained unmatched. The CDR3 consists of 17 residues. CDR3 nucleotide sequence: TGTGCCAGTAACGATCCGGGACTAGCGGGAGGACATGATACGCAGTATTTT. Encoded protein: CASNDPGLAGGHDTQYF.

This chain links TRBV29-1 with TRBJ1-2; TRBD1 matches at 10 bases. The V segment lost 7 bases and the J segment 5 bases; nucleotides outside the gene matches: 7. The CDR3 has 13 amino acids. The germline V gene encodes CDR1 SQVTM and CDR2 ANQGSEA. CDR3 region: CSADRGQGYGYTF. In DNA, the CDR3 is TGCAGCGCCGACAGGGGGCAAGGGTATGGCTACACCTTC.

This clone was recorded once. The gene calls are TRBV5-8 and TRBJ2-7; 10 nucleotides match TRBD2. This CDR3 contains 16 residues. Looked up from germline, CDR1 is SGHTS and CDR2 is YDEGEE. Trimming cost V 6 bases and J 3 bases; bases outside gene matches: 12. The CDR3 nucleotides read TGTGCCAGCATCAACCCCGGGACTAGCGAAAACTACGAGCAGTACTTC. Translated, it gives CASINPGTSENYEQYF.

The chain has TRBV7-2 and TRBJ1-2; the match to TRBD1 covers 8 bases. The CDR3 has 15 residues. The germline CDR1 and CDR2 sequences are SGHTA and FQGNSA. Unmatched junction bases numbered 12, after V lost 4 bases and J lost 8 bases. CDR3 in amino acids: CASSYSPGQGGGYTF. The CDR3 DNA reads as TGTGCCAGCAGCTATAGCCCCGGACAGGGTGGAGGCTACACCTTC.

V and J are TRBV30 and TRBJ2-5; D is ambiguous. Looked up from germline, CDR1 is GTSNPN and CDR2 is SVGIG (reference sequence). The CDR3 extends over 12 amino acids. V lost 2 bases and J lost 7, with 11 bases in between. CDR3: CAWSPQEGTQYF. The CDR3, as DNA: TGTGCCTGGAGTCCCCAGGAAGGGACCCAGTACTTC.

The chain is built from TRBV4-1 and TRBJ2-1, with 11 nucleotides matching TRBD2. With V trimmed by 3 bases and J by 5 bases, 9 bases remained unmatched. Germline assignment: CDR1 MGHRA and CDR2 YSYEKL. The CDR3 totals 17 residues. The CDR3 reads CASSQLPGLAEHNEQFF. The CDR3 coding sequence is TGCGCCAGCAGCCAGCTGCCGGGACTAGCGGAACACAATGAGCAGTTCTTC.